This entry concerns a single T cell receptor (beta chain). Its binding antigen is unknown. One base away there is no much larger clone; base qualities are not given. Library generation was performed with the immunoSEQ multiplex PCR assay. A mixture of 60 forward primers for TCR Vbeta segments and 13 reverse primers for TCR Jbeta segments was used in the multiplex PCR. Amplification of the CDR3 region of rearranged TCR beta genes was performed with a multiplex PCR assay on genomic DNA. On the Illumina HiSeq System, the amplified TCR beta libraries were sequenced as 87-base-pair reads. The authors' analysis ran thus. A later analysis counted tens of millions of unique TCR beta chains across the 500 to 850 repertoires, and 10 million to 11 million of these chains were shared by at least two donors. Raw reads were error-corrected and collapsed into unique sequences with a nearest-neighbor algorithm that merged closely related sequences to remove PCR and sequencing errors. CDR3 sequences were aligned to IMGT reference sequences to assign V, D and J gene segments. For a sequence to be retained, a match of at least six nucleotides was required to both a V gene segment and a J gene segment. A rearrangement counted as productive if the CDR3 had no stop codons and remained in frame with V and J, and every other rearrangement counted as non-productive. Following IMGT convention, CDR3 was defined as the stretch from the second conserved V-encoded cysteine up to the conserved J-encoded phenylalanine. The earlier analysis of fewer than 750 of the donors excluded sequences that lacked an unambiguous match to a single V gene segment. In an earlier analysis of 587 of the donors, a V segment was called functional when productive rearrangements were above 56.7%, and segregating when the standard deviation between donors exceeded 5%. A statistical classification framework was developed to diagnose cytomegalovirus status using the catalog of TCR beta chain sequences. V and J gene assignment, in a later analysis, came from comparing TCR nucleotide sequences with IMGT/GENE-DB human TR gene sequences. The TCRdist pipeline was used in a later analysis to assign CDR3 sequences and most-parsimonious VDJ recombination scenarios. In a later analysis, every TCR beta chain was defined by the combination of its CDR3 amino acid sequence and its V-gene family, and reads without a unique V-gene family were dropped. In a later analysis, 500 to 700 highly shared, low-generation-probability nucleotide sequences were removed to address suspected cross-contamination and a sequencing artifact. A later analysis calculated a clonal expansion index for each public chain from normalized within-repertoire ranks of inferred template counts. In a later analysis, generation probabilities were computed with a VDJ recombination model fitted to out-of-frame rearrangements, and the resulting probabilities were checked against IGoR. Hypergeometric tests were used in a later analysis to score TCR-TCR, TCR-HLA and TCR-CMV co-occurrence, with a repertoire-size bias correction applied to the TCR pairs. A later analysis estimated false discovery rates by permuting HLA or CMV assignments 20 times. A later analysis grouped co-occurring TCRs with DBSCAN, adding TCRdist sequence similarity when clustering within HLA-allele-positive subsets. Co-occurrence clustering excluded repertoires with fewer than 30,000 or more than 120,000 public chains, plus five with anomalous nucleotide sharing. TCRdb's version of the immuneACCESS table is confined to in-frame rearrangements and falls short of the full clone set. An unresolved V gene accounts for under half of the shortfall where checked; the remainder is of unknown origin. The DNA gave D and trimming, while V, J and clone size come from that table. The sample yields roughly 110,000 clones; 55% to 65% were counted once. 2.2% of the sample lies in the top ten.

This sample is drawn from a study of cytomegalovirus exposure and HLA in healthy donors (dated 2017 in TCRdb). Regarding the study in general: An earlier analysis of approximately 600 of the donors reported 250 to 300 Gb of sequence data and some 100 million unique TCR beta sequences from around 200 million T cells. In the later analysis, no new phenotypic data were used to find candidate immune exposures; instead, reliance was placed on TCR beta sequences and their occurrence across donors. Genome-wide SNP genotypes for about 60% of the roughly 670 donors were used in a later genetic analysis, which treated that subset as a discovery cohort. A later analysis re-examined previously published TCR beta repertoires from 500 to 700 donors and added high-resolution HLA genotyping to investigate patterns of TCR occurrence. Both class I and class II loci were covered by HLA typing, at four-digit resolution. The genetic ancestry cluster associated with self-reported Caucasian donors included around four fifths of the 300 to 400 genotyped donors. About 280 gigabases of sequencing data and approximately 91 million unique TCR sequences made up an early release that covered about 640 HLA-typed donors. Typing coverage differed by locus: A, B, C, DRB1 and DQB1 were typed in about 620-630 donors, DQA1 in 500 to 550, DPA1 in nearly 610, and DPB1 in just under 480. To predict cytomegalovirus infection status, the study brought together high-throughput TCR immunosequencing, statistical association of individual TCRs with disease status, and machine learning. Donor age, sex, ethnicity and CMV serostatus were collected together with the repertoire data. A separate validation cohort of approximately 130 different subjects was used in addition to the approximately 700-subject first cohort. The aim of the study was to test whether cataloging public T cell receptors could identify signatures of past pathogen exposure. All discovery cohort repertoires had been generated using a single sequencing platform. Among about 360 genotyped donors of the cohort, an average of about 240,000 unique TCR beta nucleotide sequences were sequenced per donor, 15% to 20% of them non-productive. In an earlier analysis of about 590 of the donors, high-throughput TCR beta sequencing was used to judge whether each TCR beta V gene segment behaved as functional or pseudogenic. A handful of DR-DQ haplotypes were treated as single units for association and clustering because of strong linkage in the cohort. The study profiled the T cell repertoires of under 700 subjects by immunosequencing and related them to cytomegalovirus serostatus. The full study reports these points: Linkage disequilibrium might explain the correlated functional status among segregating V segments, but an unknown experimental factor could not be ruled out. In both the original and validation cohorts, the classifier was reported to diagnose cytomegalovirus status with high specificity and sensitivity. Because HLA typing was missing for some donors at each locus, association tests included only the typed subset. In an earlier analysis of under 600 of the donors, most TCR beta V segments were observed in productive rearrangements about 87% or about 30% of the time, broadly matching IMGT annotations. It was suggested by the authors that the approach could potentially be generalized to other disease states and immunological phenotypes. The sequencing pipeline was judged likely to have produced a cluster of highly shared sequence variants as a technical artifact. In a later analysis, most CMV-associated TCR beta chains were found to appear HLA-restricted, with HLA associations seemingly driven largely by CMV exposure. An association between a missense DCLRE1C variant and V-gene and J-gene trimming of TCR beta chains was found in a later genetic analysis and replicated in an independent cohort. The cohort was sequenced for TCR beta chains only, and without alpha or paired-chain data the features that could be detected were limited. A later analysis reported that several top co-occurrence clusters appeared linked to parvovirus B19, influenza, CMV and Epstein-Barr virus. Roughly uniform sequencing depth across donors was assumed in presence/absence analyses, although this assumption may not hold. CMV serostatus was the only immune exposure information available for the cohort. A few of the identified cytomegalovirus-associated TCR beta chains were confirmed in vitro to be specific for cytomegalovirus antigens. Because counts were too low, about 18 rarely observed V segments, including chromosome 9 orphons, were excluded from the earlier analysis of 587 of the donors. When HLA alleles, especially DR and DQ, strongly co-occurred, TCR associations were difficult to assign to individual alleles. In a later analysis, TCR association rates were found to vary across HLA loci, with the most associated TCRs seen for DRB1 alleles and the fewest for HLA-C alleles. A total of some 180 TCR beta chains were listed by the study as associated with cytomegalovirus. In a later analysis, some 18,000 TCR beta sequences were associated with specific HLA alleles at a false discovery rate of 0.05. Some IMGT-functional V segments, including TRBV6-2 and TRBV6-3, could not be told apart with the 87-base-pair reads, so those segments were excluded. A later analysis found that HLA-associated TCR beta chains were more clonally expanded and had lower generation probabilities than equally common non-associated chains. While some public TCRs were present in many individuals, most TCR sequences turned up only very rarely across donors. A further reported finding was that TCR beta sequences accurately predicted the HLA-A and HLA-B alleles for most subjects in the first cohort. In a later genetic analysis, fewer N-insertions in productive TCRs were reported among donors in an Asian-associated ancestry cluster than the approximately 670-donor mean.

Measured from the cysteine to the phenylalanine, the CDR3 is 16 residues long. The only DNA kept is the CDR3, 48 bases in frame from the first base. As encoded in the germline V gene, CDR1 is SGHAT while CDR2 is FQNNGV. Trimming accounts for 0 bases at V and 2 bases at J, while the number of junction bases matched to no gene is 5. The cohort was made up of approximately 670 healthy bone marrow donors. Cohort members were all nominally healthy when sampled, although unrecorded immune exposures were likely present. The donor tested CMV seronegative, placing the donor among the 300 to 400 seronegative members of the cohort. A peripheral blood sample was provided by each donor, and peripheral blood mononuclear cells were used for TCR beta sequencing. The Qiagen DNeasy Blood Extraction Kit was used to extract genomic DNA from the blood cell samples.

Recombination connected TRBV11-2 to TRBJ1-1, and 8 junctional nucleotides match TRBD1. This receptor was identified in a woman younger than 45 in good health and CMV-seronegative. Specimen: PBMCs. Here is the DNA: TGTGCCAGCAGCTTAGACTCAGGGGGCAGTAACACTGAAGCTTTCTTT. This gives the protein CASSLDSGGSNTEAFF.